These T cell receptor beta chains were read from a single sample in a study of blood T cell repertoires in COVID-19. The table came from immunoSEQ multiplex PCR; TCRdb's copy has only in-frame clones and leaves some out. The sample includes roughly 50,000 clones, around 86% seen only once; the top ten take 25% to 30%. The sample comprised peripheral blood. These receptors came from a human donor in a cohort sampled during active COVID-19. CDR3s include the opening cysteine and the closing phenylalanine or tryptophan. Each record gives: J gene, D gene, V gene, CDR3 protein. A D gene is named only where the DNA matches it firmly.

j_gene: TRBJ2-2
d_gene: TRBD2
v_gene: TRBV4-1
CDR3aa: CASSPRTSGGTDTGELFF

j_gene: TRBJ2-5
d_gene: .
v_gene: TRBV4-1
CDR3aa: CASSQGSGVETQYF

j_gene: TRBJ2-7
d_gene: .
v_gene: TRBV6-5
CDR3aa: CASSYSGRYSYEQYF

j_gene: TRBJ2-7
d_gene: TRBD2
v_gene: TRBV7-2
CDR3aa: CASSPGLAGGYEQYF

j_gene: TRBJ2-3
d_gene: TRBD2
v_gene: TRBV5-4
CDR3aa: CASSLAGSGGGGDTQYF

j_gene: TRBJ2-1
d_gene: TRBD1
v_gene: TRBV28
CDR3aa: CASRIPGQGIDEQFF

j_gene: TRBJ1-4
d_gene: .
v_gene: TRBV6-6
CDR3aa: CASSQQDSRNEKLFF

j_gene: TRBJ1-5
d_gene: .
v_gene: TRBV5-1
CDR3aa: CASSPGGAASNQPQHF

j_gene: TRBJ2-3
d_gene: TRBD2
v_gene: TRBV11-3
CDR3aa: CASSSRSGASTDTQYF

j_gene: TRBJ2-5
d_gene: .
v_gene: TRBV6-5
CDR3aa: CASSYRRDVRGETQYF

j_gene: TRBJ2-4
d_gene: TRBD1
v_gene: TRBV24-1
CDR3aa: CATSPLLLDRVKAKNIQYF

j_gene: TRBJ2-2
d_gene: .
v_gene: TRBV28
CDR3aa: CASRTWNTGELFF

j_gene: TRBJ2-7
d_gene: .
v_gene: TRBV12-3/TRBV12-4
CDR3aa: CASSRGTVYEQYF

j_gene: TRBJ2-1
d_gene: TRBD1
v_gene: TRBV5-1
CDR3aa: CASSSGTGSYNEQFF

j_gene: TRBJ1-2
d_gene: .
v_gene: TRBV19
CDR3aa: CASTRGNGYTF

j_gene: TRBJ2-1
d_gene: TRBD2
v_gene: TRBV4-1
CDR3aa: CASSQELGVAGGEFF

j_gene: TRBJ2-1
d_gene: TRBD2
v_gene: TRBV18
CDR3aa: CASSDGTSISQFF

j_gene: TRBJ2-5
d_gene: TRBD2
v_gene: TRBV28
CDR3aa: CASSQGRAGAESQETQYF

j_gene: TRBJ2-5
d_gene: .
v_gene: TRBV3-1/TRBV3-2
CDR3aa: CASSQTPRGGPTKTQYF

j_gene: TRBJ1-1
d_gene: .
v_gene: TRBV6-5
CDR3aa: CASPARDNMNTEAFF

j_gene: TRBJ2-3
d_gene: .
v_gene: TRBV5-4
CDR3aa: CASSRGGAGSTDTQYF

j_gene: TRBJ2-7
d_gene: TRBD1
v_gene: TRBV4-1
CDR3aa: CASSARDRAYEQYF

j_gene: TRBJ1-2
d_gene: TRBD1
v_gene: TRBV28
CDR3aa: CASSLARLRDRSYGYTF

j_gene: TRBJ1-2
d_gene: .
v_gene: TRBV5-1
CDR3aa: CASSLTENYGYTF

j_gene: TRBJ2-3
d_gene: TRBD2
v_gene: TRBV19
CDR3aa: CASREGASGITDTQYF

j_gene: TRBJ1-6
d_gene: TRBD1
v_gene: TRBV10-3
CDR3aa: CAISGTAASPLHF

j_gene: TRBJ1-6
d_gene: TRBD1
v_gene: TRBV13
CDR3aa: CASSLRDSINSPLHF

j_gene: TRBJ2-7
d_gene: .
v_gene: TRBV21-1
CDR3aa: CASSKNPGISYEQYF

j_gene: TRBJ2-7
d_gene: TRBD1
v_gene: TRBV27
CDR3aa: CASSLPQGVPYEQYF

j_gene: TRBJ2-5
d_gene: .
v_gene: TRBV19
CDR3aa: CASSIGQIQETQYF

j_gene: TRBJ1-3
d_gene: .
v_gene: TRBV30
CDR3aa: CAWSVRRGFLSGNTIYF

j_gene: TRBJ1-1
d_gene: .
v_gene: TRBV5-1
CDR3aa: CASSLSGDTEAFF

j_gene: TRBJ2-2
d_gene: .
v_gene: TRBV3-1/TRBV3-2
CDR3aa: CASSQAATTGELFF

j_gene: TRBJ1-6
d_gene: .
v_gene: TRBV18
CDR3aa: CASSPGQQGSPLHF

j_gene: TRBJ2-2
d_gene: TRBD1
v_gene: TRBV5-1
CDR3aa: CASSFGTGGSGELFF

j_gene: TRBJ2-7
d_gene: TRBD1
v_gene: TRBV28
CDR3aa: CASSGAGTGRLHEQYF

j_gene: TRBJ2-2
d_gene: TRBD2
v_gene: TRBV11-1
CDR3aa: CASTPFGGRTVGELFF

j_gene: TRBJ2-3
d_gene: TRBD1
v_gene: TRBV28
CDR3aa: CASSFRAGQGTDTQYF

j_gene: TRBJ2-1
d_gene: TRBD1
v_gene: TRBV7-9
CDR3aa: CASSGTAYNEQFF

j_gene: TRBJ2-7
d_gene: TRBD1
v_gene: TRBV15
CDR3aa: CATSGPLTGSYEQYF